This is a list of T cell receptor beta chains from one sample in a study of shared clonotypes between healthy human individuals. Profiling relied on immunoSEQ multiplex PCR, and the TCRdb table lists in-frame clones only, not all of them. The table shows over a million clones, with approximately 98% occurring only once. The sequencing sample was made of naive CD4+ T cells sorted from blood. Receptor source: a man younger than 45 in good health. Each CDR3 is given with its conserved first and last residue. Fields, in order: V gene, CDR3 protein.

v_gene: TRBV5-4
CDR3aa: CASSAPGLYEQYF

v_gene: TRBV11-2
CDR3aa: CASSHRLAGRGEQFF

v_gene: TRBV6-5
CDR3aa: CASSYARVTNTEAFF

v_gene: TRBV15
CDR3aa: CATSRGGSYGYTF

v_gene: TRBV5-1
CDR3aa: CASSLGPLYGEQFF

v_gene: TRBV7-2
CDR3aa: CASSLTTQNTEAFF

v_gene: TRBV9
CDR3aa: CASSVRSDEKLFF

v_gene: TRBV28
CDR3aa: CASRRGTSGSSTDTQYF

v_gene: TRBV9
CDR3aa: CASSPANTAIKFF

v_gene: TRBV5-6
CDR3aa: CASSLGGRYQEQYF

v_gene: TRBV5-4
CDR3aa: CASSGSLLAGGPYEQYF

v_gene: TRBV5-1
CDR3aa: CASSFGPEYNEQFF

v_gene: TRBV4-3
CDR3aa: CASSRDMNTGELFF

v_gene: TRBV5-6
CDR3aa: CASSPQGGAYNEQFF

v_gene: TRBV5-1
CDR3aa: CASSQRPTGGFTETQYF

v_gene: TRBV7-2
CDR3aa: CASSYDRGAGAQYF

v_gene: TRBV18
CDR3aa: CASSPPWTAGLLYF

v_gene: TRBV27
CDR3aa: CASSFKGMWPDTQYF

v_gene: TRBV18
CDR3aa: CASSPDRGQETQYF

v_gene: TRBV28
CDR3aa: CASSLSGGNEKLFF

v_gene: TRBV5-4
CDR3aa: CASSDPRTSGLGEQFF

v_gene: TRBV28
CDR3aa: CASRTSVSYNEQFF

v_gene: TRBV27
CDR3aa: CASSGDSNTQYF

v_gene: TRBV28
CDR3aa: CASTGTGIERTDTQYF

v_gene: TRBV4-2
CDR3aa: CASSQDRPSGLKNIQYF

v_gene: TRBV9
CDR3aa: CASSVGASGRTDTQYF

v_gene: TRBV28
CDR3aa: CASSLGQTSYEQYF

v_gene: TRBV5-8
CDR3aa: CASSPIPVEHNEQFF

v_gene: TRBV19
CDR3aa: CASSTYRGSYEQYF

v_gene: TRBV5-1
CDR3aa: CASSLGTGVGGYTF

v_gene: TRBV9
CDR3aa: CASSVVAGDYNEQFF

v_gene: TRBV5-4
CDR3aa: CASSSAGTSSYEQYF

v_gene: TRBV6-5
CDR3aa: CASSSPGQFHEQYF

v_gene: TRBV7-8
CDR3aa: CASSFRDSYEQYF

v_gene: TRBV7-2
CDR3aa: CASSLVLGTYEQYF

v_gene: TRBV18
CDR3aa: CASSLLAGGPNEQFF

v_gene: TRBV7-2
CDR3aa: CASSLLRQNTEAFF

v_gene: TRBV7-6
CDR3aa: CASSQGQGQETQYF

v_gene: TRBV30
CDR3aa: CAWSAAGRVPYEQYF

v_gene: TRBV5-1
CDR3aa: CASSLHAGLTTEAFF

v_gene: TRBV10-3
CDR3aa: CAISEALMNTEAFF

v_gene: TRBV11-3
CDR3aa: CASSLDLNQGCQPQHF

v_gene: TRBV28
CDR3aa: CASRPQGAKLYEQYF

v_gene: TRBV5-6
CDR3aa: CASSLRRAYEQYF

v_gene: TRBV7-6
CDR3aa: CASSLVGLGTGEQYF

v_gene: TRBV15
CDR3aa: CATSRVLASGMKEDTQYF

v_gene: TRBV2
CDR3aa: CASFPGYRLYEQYF

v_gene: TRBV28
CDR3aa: CASRKRTGAGNTIYF

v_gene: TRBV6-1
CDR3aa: CASRKAGGGNNEQFF